This record concerns one T cell receptor (beta chain) sequence. Authors' methods: Amplification of reference gene primers provided the estimated nucleated cell counts. The protocol was immunoSEQ multiplex PCR, while the TCRdb copy is restricted to in-frame clones and leaves out a portion. That table furnishes V, J and clone size, whereas the DNA furnished D and trimming. The data show fewer than 400,000 clones, around 82% seen once. V shed 4 bases, J shed 7 bases, and the junction held 6 bases outside the gene matches. The germline CDR1 and CDR2 sequences are SGHRS and YFSETQ. The CDR3 covers 14 residues. The data are from a study of blood T cell repertoires in COVID-19. Study context: The analysed material was cDNA or gDNA that came from T cells, B-cell-depleted T cells, or PBMCs.

This chain joins TRBV5-1 and TRBJ1-3; 9 bases align to TRBD1. This clonotype was sampled from a man aged 25 to 40 with active or convalescent COVID-19. What was sequenced was peripheral blood. As DNA, the CDR3 is TGCGCCAGCAGCCTAGGGACAGGGAGGAACACCATATATTTT. It yields the protein CASSLGTGRNTIYF.